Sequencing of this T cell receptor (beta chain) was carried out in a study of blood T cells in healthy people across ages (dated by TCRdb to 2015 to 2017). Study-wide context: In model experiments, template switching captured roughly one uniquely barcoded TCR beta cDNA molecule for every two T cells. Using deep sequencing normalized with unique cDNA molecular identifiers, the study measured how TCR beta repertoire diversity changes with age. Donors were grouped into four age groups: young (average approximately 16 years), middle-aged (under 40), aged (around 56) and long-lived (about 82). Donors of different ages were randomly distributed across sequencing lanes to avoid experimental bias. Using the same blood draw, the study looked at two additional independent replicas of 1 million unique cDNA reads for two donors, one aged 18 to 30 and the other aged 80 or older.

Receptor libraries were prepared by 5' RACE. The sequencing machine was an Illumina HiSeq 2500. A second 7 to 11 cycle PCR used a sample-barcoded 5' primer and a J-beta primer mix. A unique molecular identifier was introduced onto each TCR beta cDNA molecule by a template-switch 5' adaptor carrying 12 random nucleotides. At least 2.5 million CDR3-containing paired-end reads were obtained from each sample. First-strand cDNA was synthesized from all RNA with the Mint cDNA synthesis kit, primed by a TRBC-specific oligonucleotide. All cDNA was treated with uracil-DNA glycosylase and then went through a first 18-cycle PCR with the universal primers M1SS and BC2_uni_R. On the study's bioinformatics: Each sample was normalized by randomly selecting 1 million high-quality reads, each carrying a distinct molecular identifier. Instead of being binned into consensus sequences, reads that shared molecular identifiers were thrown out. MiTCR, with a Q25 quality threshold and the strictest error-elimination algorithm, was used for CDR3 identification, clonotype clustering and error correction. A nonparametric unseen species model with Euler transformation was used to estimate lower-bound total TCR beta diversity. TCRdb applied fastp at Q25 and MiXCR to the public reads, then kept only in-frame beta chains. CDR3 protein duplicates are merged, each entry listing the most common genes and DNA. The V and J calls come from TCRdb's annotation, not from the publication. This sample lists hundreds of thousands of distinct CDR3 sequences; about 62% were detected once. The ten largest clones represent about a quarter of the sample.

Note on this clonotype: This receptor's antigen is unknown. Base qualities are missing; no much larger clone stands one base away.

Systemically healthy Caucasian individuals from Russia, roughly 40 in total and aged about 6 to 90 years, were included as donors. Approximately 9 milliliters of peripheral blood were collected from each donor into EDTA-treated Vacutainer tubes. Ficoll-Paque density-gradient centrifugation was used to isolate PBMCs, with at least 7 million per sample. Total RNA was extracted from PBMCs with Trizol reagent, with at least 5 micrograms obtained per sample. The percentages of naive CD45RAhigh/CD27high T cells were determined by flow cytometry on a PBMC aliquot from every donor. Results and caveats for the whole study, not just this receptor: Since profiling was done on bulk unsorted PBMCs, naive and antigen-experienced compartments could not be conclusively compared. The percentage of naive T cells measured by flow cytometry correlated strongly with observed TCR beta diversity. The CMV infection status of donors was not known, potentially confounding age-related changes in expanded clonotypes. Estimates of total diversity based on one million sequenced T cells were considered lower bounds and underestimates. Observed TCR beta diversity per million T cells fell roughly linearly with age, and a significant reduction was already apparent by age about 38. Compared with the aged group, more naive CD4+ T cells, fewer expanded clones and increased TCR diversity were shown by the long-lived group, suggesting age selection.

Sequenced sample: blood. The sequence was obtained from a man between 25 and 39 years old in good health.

The sequenced DNA: TGCGCCAGCAGCCCTCCTGTCGGGACCCAACAAGAGACCCAGTACTTC. Translated, it gives CASSPPVGTQQETQYF. Recombination connected TRBV5-1 to TRBJ2-5; the D call is possibly TRBD1 or TRBD2, each sharing 5 bases. Via the germline V gene, CDR1 is SGHRS and CDR2 YFSETQ. The germline ends are 18 bases apart after V is trimmed by 4 bases and J by 2 bases. The CDR3 runs 16 residues from the cysteine to the phenylalanine. Only CDR3 DNA remains: 48 bases, in frame from the first base.